What follows is one T cell receptor beta chain and its context. The antigen it recognizes is unknown. No much larger clonotype is one base removed from it; base qualities were not supplied. V and J are truncated by 6 bases and 0 bases respectively, leaving an intervening sequence of 8 bases. The CDR3 runs 14 residues from the cysteine to the phenylalanine. Solely the CDR3 DNA is kept, with 42 bases framed from the first base. Looking up the germline V gene (reference sequence) yields CDR1 SEHNR and CDR2 FQNEAQ. The immunoSEQ Assay, a bias-controlled multiplex PCR, was used to amplify TCRbeta CDR3 regions from genomic DNA. The authors processed their data as follows. The number of nucleated cells in each sample was estimated from the amplification of reference gene primers within the assay. Sequence reads were collapsed and filtered to measure the absolute abundance of every unique TCRbeta CDR3 rearrangement. Productive Simpson clonality was computed per sample as the square root of Simpson's diversity index over productive rearrangements. TCRdb limited this immuneACCESS table to in-frame rearrangements with V and J called. A share of clones is missing; checked studies link under half to unresolved V genes, and the rest is unexplained. Clonal size and the V and J genes are those of that table, whereas D and trimming came from the DNA. A total of a few hundred thousand clones appear in this sample, 85% of them only once. The ten largest make up 3.5% to 4% of the sample.

The data originate from a study of blood T cell repertoires in COVID-19 (dated by TCRdb to about 2020). Background for the entire study: Collaborator samples came from the United States, Italy and Spain and covered acute and convalescent phases of COVID-19. Deeply sampled blood TCRbeta repertoires from subjects exposed to, actively infected with, or recovered from COVID-19 were included in the dataset. HLA class I and class II types, where available, came from metadata supplied by the sample provider rather than from assay-based typing. The material from the prospective study consisted of cDNA or gDNA derived from T cells, B-cell-depleted T cells, or PBMCs. The repertoires were made available in a free public database intended to serve as a resource for research on the immune response to SARS-CoV-2. A de-identified subject ID, COVID-19 status, age in years and sex were almost always included in the sample metadata. Samples came from the ongoing ImmuneRACE study (first 160 participants) plus 1,254 subjects from 6 global collaborators. The full study reports these points: The quantity of clinical and demographic metadata differed by source and by participant and was supplied without curation.

Each collaborating institution followed its own protocols to collect whole blood in K2EDTA tubes. Collaborator samples were shipped for TCRbeta analysis as frozen whole blood, isolated PBMCs, or DNA extracted from either sample type. Sequencing used peripheral blood. The rearrangement joined TRBV7-9 to TRBJ1-4; the D gene identity is not certain. The sequence was collected from a woman younger than 35 with acute or convalescent COVID-19. The CDR3: CASSPTPTNEKLFF. In nucleotides, the sequence is TGTGCCAGCAGTCCTACGCCAACTAATGAAAAACTGTTTTTT.